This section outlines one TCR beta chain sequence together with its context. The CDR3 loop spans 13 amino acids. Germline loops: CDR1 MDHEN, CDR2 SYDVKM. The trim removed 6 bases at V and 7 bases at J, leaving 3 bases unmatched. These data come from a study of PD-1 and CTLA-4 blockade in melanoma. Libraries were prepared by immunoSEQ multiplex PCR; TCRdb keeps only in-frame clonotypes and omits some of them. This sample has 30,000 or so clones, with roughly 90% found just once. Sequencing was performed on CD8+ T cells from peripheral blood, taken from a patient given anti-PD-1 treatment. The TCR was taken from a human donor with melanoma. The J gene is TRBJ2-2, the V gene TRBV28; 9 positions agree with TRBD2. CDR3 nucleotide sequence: TGTGCCAGCAGGGCTAGCGGGGTCGGGGAGCTGTTTTTT. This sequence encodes CASRASGVGELFF.